Described below is a single TCR beta chain sequence and its context. What it recognizes is unknown. Sample treatment: 15 to 20 received Ad26.COV2.S at low or high dose, single or two shots; a few received placebo; per-sample allocation not given. Collection of the samples took place on day 63 after the first injection of vaccine or placebo. This sample was taken from a study of Ad26.COV2.S vaccination and SARS-CoV-2 variants. Study at large: Vaccine-arm donor from the placebo-controlled COV1001 Ad26.COV2.S trial. Recipients of Ad26.COV2.S got it intramuscularly, once or twice 56 days apart. General observations from the study: In vaccinated individuals, spike-specific CD8+ and CD4+ T cell responses reportedly displayed substantial breadth. Vaccine recipients had higher spike-specific TCR breadth than placebo recipients.

Per the germline V gene, CDR1 is MGHRA and CDR2 is YSYEKL. Germline trimming cut 0 bases from V and 1 base from J; bases unmatched to any gene: 16. This CDR3 comprises 21 residues. Method: immunoSEQ multiplex PCR; TCRdb's copy keeps in-frame clones and lacks some. In the table there are about 480,000 clones, around 88% of which are singletons. The clonotype was recovered from a person aged 18 to 65 who received the Ad26.COV2.S COVID-19 vaccine or a placebo. The sample was peripheral blood, taken in a trial of Ad26.COV2.S vaccine versus placebo. This chain joins TRBV4-1 and TRBJ2-7; 12 bases are shared with TRBD2. CDR3 region: CASSQDLRGLAGSVSSYEQYF. CDR3 nucleotide sequence: TGCGCCAGCAGCCAAGACCTTCGCGGACTAGCGGGATCTGTGAGTTCCTACGAGCAGTACTTC.